This T cell receptor (beta chain) was profiled in a study of shared clonotypes between healthy human individuals. The germline V gene encodes CDR1 SGHVS and CDR2 FQNEAQ. The CDR3 has 17 amino acids. Trimming took 5 bases from V and 3 from J; bases not matched to a gene: 13. Turning to this clone: Its antigen remains unidentified.

Naive CD8 cells comprised CD45RO-negative, CCR7-positively selected cells, excluding terminally differentiated effector memory CD45RA+ cells. Study outcomes and limitations: Larger richness was generally estimated for naive than memory subsets.

The table came from immunoSEQ multiplex PCR; TCRdb's copy has only in-frame clones and leaves some out. The sample yields over 2 million clones, about 95% seen once. The chain uses TRBV7-8 and TRBJ2-1; 7 positions agree with TRBD2. The sample taken for sequencing was naive CD8+ T cells sorted from blood. The receptor was isolated from a man between 18 and 35 years old in good health. In DNA form, the CDR3 reads TGTGCCAGCAGCCCTACGGGAGCGGGAATATACTACAATGAGCAGTTCTTC. Its translation: CASSPTGAGIYYNEQFF. Full variable domain (rest looked up from reference TRBV7-8 and TRBJ2-1): GAGVSQSPRYKVAKRGQDVALRCDPISGHVSLFWYQQALGQGPEFLTYFQNEAQLDKSGLPSDRFFAERPEGSVSTLKIQRTQQEDSAVYLCASSPTGAGIYYNEQFFGPGTRLTVL.